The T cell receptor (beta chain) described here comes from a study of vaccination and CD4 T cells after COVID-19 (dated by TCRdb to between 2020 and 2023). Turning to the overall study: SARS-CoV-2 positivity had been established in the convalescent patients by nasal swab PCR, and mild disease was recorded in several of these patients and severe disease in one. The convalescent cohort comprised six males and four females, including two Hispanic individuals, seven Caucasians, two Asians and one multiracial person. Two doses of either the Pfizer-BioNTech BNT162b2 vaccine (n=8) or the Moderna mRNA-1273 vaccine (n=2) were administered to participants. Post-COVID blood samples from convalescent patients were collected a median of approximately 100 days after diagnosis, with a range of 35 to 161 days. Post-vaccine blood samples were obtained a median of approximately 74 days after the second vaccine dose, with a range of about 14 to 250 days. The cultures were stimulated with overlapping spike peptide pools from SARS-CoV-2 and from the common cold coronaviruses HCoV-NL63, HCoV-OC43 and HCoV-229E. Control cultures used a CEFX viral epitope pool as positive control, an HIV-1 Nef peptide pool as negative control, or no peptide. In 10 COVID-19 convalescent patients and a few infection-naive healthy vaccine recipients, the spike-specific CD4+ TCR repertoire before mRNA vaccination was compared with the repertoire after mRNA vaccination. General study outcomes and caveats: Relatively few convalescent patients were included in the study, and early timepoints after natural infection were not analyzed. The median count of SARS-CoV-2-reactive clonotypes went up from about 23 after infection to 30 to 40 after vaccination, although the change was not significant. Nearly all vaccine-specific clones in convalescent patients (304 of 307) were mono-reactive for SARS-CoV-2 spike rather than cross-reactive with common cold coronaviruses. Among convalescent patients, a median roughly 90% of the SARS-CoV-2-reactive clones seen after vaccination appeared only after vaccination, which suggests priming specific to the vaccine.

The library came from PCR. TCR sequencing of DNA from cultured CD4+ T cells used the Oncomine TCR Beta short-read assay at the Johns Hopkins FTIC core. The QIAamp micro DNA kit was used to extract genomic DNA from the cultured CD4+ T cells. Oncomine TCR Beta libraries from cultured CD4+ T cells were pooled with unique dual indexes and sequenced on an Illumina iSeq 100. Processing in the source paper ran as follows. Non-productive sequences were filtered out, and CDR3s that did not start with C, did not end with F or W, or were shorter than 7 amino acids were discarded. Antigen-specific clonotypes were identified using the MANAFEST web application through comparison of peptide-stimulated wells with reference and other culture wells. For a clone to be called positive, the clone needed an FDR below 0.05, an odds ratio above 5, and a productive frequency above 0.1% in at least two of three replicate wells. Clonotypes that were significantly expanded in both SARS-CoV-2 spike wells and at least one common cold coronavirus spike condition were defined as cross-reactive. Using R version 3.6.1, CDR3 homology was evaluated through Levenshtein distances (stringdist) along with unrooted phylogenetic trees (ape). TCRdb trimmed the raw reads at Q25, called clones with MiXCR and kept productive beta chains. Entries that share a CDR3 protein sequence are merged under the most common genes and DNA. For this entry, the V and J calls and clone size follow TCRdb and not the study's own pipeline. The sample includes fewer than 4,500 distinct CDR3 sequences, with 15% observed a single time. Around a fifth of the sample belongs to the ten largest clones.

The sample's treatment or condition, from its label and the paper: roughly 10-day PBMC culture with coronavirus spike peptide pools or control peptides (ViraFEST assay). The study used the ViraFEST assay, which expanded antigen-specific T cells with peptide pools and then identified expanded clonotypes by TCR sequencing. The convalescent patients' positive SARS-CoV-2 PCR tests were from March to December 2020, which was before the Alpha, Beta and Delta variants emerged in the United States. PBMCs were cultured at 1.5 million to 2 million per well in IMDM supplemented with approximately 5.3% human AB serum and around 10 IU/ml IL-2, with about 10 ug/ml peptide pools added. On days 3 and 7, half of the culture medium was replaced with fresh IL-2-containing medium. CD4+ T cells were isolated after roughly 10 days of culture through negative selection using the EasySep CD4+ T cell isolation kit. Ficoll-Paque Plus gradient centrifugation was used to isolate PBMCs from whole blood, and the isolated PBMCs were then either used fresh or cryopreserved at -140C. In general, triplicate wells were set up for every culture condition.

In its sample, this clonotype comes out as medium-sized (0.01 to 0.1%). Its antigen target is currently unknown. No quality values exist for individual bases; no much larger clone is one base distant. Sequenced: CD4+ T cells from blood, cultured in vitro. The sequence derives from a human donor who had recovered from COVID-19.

The CDR3 protein: CAITLTGVDTEAFF. The nucleotide sequence reads as follows: TGTGCCATCACCTTGACAGGGGTCGACACTGAAGCTTTCTTT. The rearranged segments are TRBV10-3 and TRBJ1-1, with 8 middle bases fitting TRBD1. In the germline V gene, CDR1 corresponds to ENHRY and CDR2 to SYGVKD. For this chain, trimming is 7 bases at the V end and 3 bases at the J end, and the number of junction bases without a gene match is 7. The CDR3 measures 14 amino acids from cysteine to phenylalanine. Only the CDR3 region is kept as DNA, spanning 42 bases read in frame from base 1.